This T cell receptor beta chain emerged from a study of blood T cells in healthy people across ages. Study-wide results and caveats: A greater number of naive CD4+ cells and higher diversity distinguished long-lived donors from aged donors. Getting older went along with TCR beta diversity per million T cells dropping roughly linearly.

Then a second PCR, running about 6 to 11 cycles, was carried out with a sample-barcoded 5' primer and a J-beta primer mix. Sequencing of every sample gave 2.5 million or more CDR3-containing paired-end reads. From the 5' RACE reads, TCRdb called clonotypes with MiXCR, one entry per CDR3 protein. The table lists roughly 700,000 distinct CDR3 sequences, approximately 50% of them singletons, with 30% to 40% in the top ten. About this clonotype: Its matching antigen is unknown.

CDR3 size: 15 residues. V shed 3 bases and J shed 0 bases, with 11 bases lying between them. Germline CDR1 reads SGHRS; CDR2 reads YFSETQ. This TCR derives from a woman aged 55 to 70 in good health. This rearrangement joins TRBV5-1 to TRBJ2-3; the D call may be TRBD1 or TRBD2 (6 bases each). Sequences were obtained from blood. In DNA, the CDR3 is TGCGCCAGCAGCTCCACAGGGACTAGCACAGATACGCAGTATTTT. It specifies CASSSTGTSTDTQYF.